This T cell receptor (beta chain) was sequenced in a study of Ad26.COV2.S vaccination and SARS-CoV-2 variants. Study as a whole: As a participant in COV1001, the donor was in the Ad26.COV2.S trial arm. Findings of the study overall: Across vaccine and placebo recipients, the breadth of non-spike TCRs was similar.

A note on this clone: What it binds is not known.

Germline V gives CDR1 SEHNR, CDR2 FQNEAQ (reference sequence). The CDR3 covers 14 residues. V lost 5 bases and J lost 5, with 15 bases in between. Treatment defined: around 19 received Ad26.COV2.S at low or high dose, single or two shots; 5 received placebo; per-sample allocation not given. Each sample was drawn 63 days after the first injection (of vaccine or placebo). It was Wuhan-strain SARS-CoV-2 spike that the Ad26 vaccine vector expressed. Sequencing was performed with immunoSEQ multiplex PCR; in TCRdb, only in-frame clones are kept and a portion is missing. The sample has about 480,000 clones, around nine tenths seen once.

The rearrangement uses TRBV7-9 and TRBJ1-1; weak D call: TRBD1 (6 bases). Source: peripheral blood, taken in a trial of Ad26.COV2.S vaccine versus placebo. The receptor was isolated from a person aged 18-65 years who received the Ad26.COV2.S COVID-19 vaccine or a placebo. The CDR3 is CASSPKGGVTEAFF. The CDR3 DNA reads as TGTGCCAGCAGCCCAAAAGGGGGGGTTACTGAAGCTTTCTTT.